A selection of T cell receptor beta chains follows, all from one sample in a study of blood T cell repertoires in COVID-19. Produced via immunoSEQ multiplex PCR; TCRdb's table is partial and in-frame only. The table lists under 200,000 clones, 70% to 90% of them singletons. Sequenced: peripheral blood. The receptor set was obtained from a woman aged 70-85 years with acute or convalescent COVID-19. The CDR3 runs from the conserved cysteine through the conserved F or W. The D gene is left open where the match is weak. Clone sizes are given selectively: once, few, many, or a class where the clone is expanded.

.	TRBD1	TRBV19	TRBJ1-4	TGTGCCAGTAGTACGTTCCGGACAGGGTCTCAGGAAAAACTGTTTTTT	CASSTFRTGSQEKLFF
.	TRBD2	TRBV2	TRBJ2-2	TGTGCCAGCAGTCCAGGACTAGCCCTGGCCACCGGGGAGCTGTTTTTT	CASSPGLALATGELFF
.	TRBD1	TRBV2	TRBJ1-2	TGTGCCAGCAGTGTGGACAGGACCGGGGTATATGGCTACACCTTC	CASSVDRTGVYGYTF
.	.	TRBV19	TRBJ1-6	TGTGCCAGTAGTCGGGGGGAAGGTAATTCACCCCTCCACTTT	CASSRGEGNSPLHF
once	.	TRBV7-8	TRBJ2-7	TGTGCCAGCAGCTCAGGGGGGTCAATTTCCTACGAGCAGTACTTC	CASSSGGSISYEQYF
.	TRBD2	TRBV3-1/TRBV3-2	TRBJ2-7	TGTGCCAGCAGCCAAGACCAGCGGGAGAAGTCCTACGAGCAGTACTTC	CASSQDQREKSYEQYF
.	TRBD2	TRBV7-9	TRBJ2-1	TGTGCCAGCAGCCCGCACGGGGGGGCCGGCCAGGGGACCCACAATGAGCAGTTCTTC	CASSPHGGAGQGTHNEQFF
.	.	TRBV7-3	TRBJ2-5	TGTGCCAGCAGCTTAAGTGTCAGGGAGACCCAGTACTTC	CASSLSVRETQYF
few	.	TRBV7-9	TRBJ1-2	TGTGCCAGCAGCCATGAGGGGGTCGGCTACACCTTC	CASSHEGVGYTF
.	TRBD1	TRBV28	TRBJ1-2	TGTGCCAGCAGTACTCAACAGGGGGCAACATATGGCTACACCTTC	CASSTQQGATYGYTF
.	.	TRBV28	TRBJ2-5	TGTGCCAGCAGTCAAGCGCGCGAGACCCAGTACTTC	CASSQARETQYF
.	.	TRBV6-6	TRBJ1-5	TGTGCCAGCAGCCGAGTCCCAGGGGCTCAGCCCCAGCATTTT	CASSRVPGAQPQHF
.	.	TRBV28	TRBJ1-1	TGTGCCAGCAGTTTGGGAGCCAGAGGTGAAGCTTTCTTT	CASSLGARGEAFF
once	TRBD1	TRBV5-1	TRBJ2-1	TGCGCCAGCGGAAGACAGGGCTGGGATGAGCAGTTCTTC	CASGRQGWDEQFF
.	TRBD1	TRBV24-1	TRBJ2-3	TGTGCCACCATGCGGACAGGCCTTAGCACAGATACGCAGTATTTT	CATMRTGLSTDTQYF
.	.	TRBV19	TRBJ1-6	TGTGCCAGTAGTATGGGGCGGGAATATAATTCACCCCTCCACTTT	CASSMGREYNSPLHF
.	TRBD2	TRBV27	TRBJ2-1	TGTGCCAGCAGCCCATTAATAGCGGGAGGGTACAATGAGCAGTTCTTC	CASSPLIAGGYNEQFF
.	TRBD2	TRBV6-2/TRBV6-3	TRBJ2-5	TGTGCCAGCAGCCTCGGACTAGCGGGGGGGCGGCCCTATGAGACCCAGTACTTC	CASSLGLAGGRPYETQYF
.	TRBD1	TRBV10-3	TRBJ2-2	TGTGCCATCAGGGGGACAGGGACCGGGGAGCTGTTTTTT	CAIRGTGTGELFF